This T cell receptor (beta chain) was profiled in a study of T cells in Graves' hyperthyroidism and ophthalmopathy. This clonotype has only a few counts. The antigen remains undetermined. Study-level findings and limits: Progression to ophthalmopathy was predicted a median of roughly 6.5 months early.

Amplification of TCR beta CDR3 regions used RNA as the template. The HTBI primer set drove a first-round RT-PCR of the TCR CDR3. TCRdb re-called the multiplex PCR reads through MiXCR, storing one row per CDR3 protein. This table holds about 590,000 distinct CDR3 sequences, roughly 14% found once. This receptor was taken from a woman aged 25-40 years with Graves' hyperthyroidism. The specimen was blood.

The DNA for the CDR3 is TGTGCCAGCAGCTCCGGACAGGGGGGTGAGCAGTTCTTC. As protein: CASSSGQGGEQFF. This sequence joins TRBV9 and TRBJ2-1; 10 nucleotides align to TRBD1. V was clipped by 4 bases and J by 9 bases; unmatched bases: 4. There are 13 residues in the CDR3. Looked up from germline, CDR1 is SGDLS and CDR2 is YYNGEE.